This T cell receptor (beta chain) came from a study of T cell responses to AZD1222 COVID-19 vaccine. Study-wide results and limits: Just five to seven people given AZD1222 tested seropositive at baseline. The donors showed a predominance of white British ancestry and of females, with possible underestimation of clonal diversity. Spike was spanned by vaccine-associated CD4 TCRs, which were dominant at 160-218 and 743-854.

Points on this clone: Its antigen is unknown.

Using immunoSEQ multiplex PCR, the repertoire was profiled, and TCRdb retains in-frame clones only, with some absent. The data contain some 190,000 clones, less than 95% of them seen just once; the ten biggest clones take up about 1.5%. The receptor was derived from an adult who received the MenACWY meningococcal vaccine as a control. This sample comprised peripheral blood, obtained 28 days after the second dose of the MenACWY control vaccine.

The CDR3 DNA sequence: TGTGCCAGCAGTTTAACAGGCCGCCAAGATTACGAGCAGTACTTC. It specifies CASSLTGRQDYEQYF. V usage is TRBV6-5 and J usage is TRBJ2-7, with TRBD1 as a possible D gene (5 bases). CDR3 size: 15 residues. CDR1 and CDR2 (germline): MNHEY, SVGAGI. The V and J ends lost 4 bases and 4 bases respectively, with 17 bases between them.